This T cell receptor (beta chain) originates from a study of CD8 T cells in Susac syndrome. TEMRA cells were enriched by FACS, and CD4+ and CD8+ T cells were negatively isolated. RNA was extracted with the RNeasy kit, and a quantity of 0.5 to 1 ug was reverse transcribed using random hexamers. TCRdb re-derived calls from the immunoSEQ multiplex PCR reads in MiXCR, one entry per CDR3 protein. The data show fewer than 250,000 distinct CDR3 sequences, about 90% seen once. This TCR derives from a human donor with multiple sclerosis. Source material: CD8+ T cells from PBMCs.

The CDR3 bases are TGCGCCAGCAGCTCGCCGGGACACGCTCAAGAGACCCAGTACTTC. It yields the protein CASSSPGHAQETQYF. This chain uses TRBV5-1 with TRBJ2-5, with D perhaps TRBD1 (6 bases). The CDR3 has 15 amino acids. CDR1 and CDR2 from the germline V gene are SGHRS and YFSETQ. V was cut by 3 bases and J by 2 bases, with 14 bases left in between. Filled out from reference TRBV5-1 and TRBJ2-5, the complete variable domain reads KAGVTQTPRYLIKTRGQQVTLSCSPISGHRSVSWYQQTPGQGLQFLFEYFSETQRNKGNFPGRFSGRQFSNSRSEMNVSTLELGDSALYLCASSSPGHAQETQYFGPGTRLLVL.